This T cell receptor (beta chain) originates from a study of T cells after yellow fever vaccination. One entry per CDR3 protein results from TCRdb running MiXCR on the 5' RACE reads. The sample has 100,000 to 150,000 distinct CDR3 sequences; about 7% are singletons. Ten or more counts support this clonotype. This TCR was sampled from a man aged 18 to 29 who received the YFV17D yellow fever vaccine. The input for sequencing was CD4+ T cells sorted from PBMCs, taken 10 days after the first yellow fever vaccination.

CDR3 nucleotides: TGTGCCATCAGTATGTGGTTGGGACAGGCGAACACTGAAGCTTTCTTT. It translates to CAISMWLGQANTEAFF. This chain joins TRBV10-3 and TRBJ1-1, with 8 bases lining up with TRBD1. Losses at the gene ends were 5 bases for V and 1 base for J; bases not matched to a gene: 9. Per the germline V gene, CDR1 is ENHRY and CDR2 is SYGVKD. This CDR3 is 16 amino acids long.